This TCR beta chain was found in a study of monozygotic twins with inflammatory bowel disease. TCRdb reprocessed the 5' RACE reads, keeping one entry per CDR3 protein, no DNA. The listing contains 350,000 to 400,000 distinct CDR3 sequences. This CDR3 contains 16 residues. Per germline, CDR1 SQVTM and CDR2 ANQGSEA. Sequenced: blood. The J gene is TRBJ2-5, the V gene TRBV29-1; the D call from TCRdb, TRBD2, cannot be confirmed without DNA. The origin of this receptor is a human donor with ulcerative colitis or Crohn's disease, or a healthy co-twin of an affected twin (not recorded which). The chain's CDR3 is CSVGGLAGGLQETQYF.